This TCR beta chain was retrieved from a study of T-cell memory formation after mild COVID-19. Each CDR3 protein gets one entry after TCRdb re-called the 5' RACE reads with MiXCR. The sample holds approximately 60,000 distinct CDR3 sequences, 9.3% seen once. This CDR3 contains 15 residues. Germline V gene lookup returns CDR1 MGHDK and CDR2 SYGVNS. Trimming removed 5 bases from V and 4 bases from J, with 14 bases in between. The sequencing sample was made of PBMCs or a T cell subset sorted from them (not recorded which). The chain employs TRBV25-1 and TRBJ2-2, with D possibly being TRBD2 (6 bases). The receptor's source is a man aged 18 to 29 who had mild COVID-19 (a few samples of this study predate the infection). Cell type and time point are not known. CDR3 region: CASSSRGFGTGELFF. The CDR3 DNA is TGTGCCAGCAGTTCCCGGGGGTTCGGCACCGGGGAGCTGTTTTTT.